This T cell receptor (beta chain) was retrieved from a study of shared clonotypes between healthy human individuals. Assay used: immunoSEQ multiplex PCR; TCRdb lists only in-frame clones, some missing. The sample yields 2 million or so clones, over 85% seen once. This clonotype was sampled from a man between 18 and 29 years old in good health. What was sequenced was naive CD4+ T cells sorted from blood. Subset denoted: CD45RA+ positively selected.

The CDR3 loop reads CASSSTAGGLSYEQYF. The CDR3 DNA sequence: TGTGCCAGCAGCTCCACCGCAGGGGGATTATCCTACGAGCAGTACTTC. The chain carries TRBV7-8 and TRBJ2-7; 7 positions agree with TRBD1. This CDR3 contains 16 residues. Germline-derived CDR1 and CDR2 are SGHVS and FQNEAQ. Trimming removed 4 bases from V and 1 base from J; junction bases left unmatched: 10. The complete variable domain, with remaining parts taken from reference TRBV7-8 and TRBJ2-7, reads GAGVSQSPRYKVAKRGQDVALRCDPISGHVSLFWYQQALGQGPEFLTYFQNEAQLDKSGLPSDRFFAERPEGSVSTLKIQRTQQEDSAVYLCASSSTAGGLSYEQYFGPGTRLTVT.